This TCR beta chain was documented in a study of beta chain features in type 1 diabetes. The entirety of the isolated RNA underwent reverse transcription, so expressed TCRB transcripts were sequenced. Measured with immunoSEQ multiplex PCR; TCRdb has only the in-frame clones, and not every one. The repertoire holds about 220,000 clones, with roughly 11% as singletons. Study-level results: The cDNA sequencing approach could over-represent high-TCR-expressing cells. PCR, the amplification step, might favor shorter templates, equally in patients and controls.

About this clone itself: No antigen is known for it.

The sequenced material came from central memory CD4+ T cells from blood. This receptor was obtained from a man between 18 and 29 years old in good health.

CDR3 loop: CASSFPSGLNTGELFF. CDR3 bases: TGTGCCAGCAGCTTCCCTTCCGGGTTGAACACCGGGGAGCTGTTTTTT. The chain carries TRBV5-4 and TRBJ2-2, with D unresolved. This CDR3 spans 16 amino acids. The germline V and J ends were trimmed by 2 bases and 1 base, with 12 bases remaining between them. The germline CDR1 and CDR2 sequences are SGHNT and YYREEE (reference sequence).